The 25 T cell receptor beta chains below were found in one sample sequenced in a study of technical replicates of blood from a handful of donors (dated by TCRdb to about 2017). The library was generated by the immunoSEQ multiplex PCR assay. TCRdb's version of the immuneACCESS table is confined to in-frame rearrangements and falls short of the full clone set. An unresolved V gene accounts for under half of the shortfall where checked; the remainder is of unknown origin. This sample is represented by more than 75,000 clones; less than 95% of them were singletons. Roughly 0.25% of the sample is taken by the ten largest. The sequenced material came from T cells isolated from PBMCs. Receptors were obtained from a human donor in good health.

The rearrangement joins TRBV10-2 to TRBJ1-5, with D possibly being TRBD1 (5 bases). The germline CDR1 and CDR2 sequences are WSHSY and SAAADI. The CDR3 spans 14 residues. Trimming cost V 8 bases and J 1 base, with 12 bases left between them. The CDR3 protein is CASSGTRSNQPQHF. The DNA for the CDR3 is TGCGCCAGCTCCGGGACTCGCAGCAATCAGCCCCAGCATTTT.

Comment on this clone: Additional DNA sequences in this sample encode the identical CDR3. J is TRBJ1-1 and V is TRBV11-2; D is ambiguous. CDR1 and CDR2 from the germline V gene are SGHAT and FQNNGV. The V gene lost 5 bases and the J gene lost 3 bases, with 4 bases spanning the gap. The CDR3 length is 11 residues. CDR3 region: CASSIYTEAFF. The DNA for the CDR3 is TGTGCCAGCAGCATCTACACTGAAGCTTTCTTT. Full variable domain (remainder filled in from reference TRBV11-2 and TRBJ1-1): EAGVAQSPRYKIIEKRQSVAFWCNPISGHATLYWYQQILGQGPKLLIQFQNNGVVDDSQLPKDRFSAERLKGVDSTLKIQPAKLEDSAVYLCASSIYTEAFFGQGTRLTVV.

The chain uses TRBV7-9 and TRBJ1-1; perhaps TRBD1 as D (6 bases). The CDR3 totals 17 residues. Germline values: CDR1 SEHNR, CDR2 FQNEAQ (reference sequence). V was shortened by 1 base and J by 1 base, with 16 bases between the two germline ends. The CDR3: CASSLEGGQATNTEAFF. CDR3 coding DNA: TGTGCCAGCAGCTTAGAGGGGGGGCAGGCCACGAACACTGAAGCTTTCTTT. The variable domain in full, completed from reference TRBV7-9 and TRBJ1-1, reads DTGVSQNPRHKITKRGQNVTFRCDPISEHNRLYWYRQTLGQGPEFLTYFQNEAQLEKSRLLSDRFSAERPKGSFSTLEIQRTEQGDSAMYLCASSLEGGQATNTEAFFGQGTRLTVV.

The rearrangement links TRBV25-1 to TRBJ2-3; D not certain. This CDR3 comprises 13 residues. Germline V gives CDR1 MGHDK, CDR2 SYGVNS. The ends were cut back, 3 bases at V and 6 bases at J, with 10 bases in the middle. CDR3 region: CASSERWVDTQYF. The CDR3 DNA is TGTGCCAGCAGTGAGAGGTGGGTGGATACGCAGTATTTT.

In its sample, this clone was seen a few times. J is TRBJ1-2 and V is TRBV27; a possible D gene is TRBD1 (5 bases). Germline CDR1 reads MNHEY; CDR2 reads SMNVEV (reference sequence). Trimming stripped 3 bases from V and 4 bases from J, with 12 bases between. The CDR3 loop spans 14 amino acids. CDR3: CASSFHPQGYGYTF. CDR3 DNA sequence: TGTGCCAGCAGTTTCCATCCGCAGGGCTATGGCTACACCTTC.

J is TRBJ1-5 and V is TRBV19; D perhaps matches TRBD1 (6 bases). The CDR3 loop spans 17 amino acids. Trimming left V 1 base short and J 0 bases short, with 13 bases between. CDR1 is LNHDA, CDR2 SQIVND, per germline (reference sequence). The CDR3 DNA follows: TGTGCCAGTAGTATAGTCGACACAGGGTATAGCAATCAGCCCCAGCATTTT. Its protein is CASSIVDTGYSNQPQHF.

The V call is TRBV30, the J call TRBJ1-4, with D possibly matching TRBD1 (6 bases). Trimming left V 3 bases short and J 4 bases short, with 15 bases between. The CDR3 is 15 residues long. Germline CDR1 is GTSNPN and CDR2 is SVGIG (reference sequence). CDR3 protein: CAWRKMDSLNEKLFF. CDR3 in DNA: TGTGCCTGGAGGAAAATGGACAGCCTTAATGAAAAACTGTTTTTT.

This sequence joins TRBV11-2 and TRBJ1-4, with TRBD1 matching over 7 bases. Germline CDR1 reads SGHAT; CDR2 reads FQNNGV. This CDR3 has 13 residues. Unmatched junction bases numbered 5, after V lost 5 bases and J lost 8 bases. The CDR3 region is CASSALQGEKLFF. CDR3 in DNA: TGTGCCAGCAGCGCGTTACAGGGGGAAAAACTGTTTTTT.

The chain has TRBV7-6 and TRBJ2-3, with D perhaps TRBD2 (5 bases). The germline gives CDR1 SGHVS, CDR2 FNYEAQ. The CDR3 runs 22 residues. V lost 2 bases and J 2 bases, leaving 32 bases between the germline ends. DNA of the CDR3: TGTGCCAGCAGCTTATCCGGAGTCAGCGGAGCTCTTCAAGGCATAATCACAGATACGCAGTATTTT. Protein product: CASSLSGVSGALQGIITDTQYF. The variable domain in full, completed from reference TRBV7-6 and TRBJ2-3, reads GAGVSQSPRYKVTKRGQDVALRCDPISGHVSLYWYRQALGQGPEFLTYFNYEAQQDKSGLPNDRFSAERPEGSISTLTIQRTEQRDSAMYRCASSLSGVSGALQGIITDTQYFGPGTRLTVL.

The chain couples TRBV6-5 to TRBJ1-4; D may be TRBD1 (5 bases). The CDR3 loop spans 12 amino acids. Trimming took off 6 bases at V and 5 bases at J, with 7 bases between the two ends. Germline V lookup: CDR1 MNHEY, CDR2 SVGAGI. CDR3 nucleotide sequence: TGTGCCAGCAGGCGACAGAATGAAAAACTGTTTTTT. This translates into CASRRQNEKLFF.

The count of this clone is one. The genes are TRBV12-5 and TRBJ1-5, with D uncertain. V lost 6 bases, J lost 5 bases, and 14 bases lay in between. Germline CDR1 and CDR2: LGHNT and FRNRAP. The CDR3 loop spans 14 amino acids. CDR3 amino acids: CASGLPSLHQPQHF. The CDR3 DNA is TGTGCTAGTGGACTACCCTCTTTACATCAGCCCCAGCATTTT.

The chain recombines TRBV7-9 with TRBJ1-1; no clear D. Germline V gives CDR1 SEHNR, CDR2 FQNEAQ (reference sequence). The CDR3 has 12 residues. V was trimmed by 1 base and J by 6 bases, leaving 6 bases between them. CDR3 residues: CASSLVSPEAFF. The CDR3 DNA reads TGTGCCAGCAGCTTAGTTTCTCCTGAAGCTTTCTTT.

This clone was seen just once. The V call is TRBV10-3, the J call TRBJ2-2; no definite D call. Per germline, CDR1 ENHRY and CDR2 SYGVKD. The CDR3 is 16 residues long. V was clipped by 8 bases and J by 2 bases, with 18 bases between them. DNA of the CDR3: TGTGCCATCGGTCCCGAAGGCGGATCTAACACCGGGGAGCTGTTTTTT. It encodes CAIGPEGGSNTGELFF.

This chain uses TRBV7-9 with TRBJ2-1, with 14 bases matching TRBD2. This CDR3 comprises 16 residues. Germline lookup yields CDR1 SEHNR and CDR2 FQNEAQ (reference sequence). Trimming took 4 bases from V and 8 from J; bases not matched to a gene: 7. The CDR3 DNA is TGTGCCAGCAGCTCCCCGACTAGCGGGAGGGTCTATGAGCAGTTCTTC. Its protein product is CASSSPTSGRVYEQFF.

CDR3 in amino acids: CASSQDAIAVPYEQYF. CDR3 sequence (DNA): TGTGCCAGCAGCCAAGATGCAATTGCAGTACCCTACGAGCAGTACTTC. The rearrangement uses TRBV14 and TRBJ2-7; D call uncertain. V was trimmed by 0 bases and J by 2 bases, leaving 14 bases between them. Germline CDR1 is SGHDN and CDR2 is FVKESK. The CDR3 spans 16 residues.

The chain uses TRBV28 and TRBJ1-2, with 8 bases identical to TRBD1. The CDR3 totals 14 residues. Germline lookup yields CDR1 MDHEN and CDR2 SYDVKM. V was clipped by 6 bases and J by 4 bases; unmatched bases: 7. CDR3 coding DNA: TGTGCCAGCAGGGACCGGGACAGGACCTATGGCTACACCTTC. It specifies CASRDRDRTYGYTF.

The chain uses TRBV19 and TRBJ2-5; no firm D call. V was cut by 3 bases and J by 4 bases, with 9 bases left in between. In germline, CDR1 is LNHDA, CDR2 SQIVND (reference sequence). The CDR3 consists of 13 residues. Here the CDR3 reads CASSISSAETQYF. As DNA, the CDR3 is TGTGCCAGTAGTATTTCCAGCGCAGAGACCCAGTACTTC.

The chain combines TRBV2 with TRBJ1-5; 7 bases match TRBD1. Germline CDR1 and CDR2: SNHLY and FYNNEI. This CDR3 has 14 residues. Trimming took 8 bases from V and 1 from J; bases not matched to a gene: 5. The CDR3 nucleotides read TGTGCCAGCCACCAGGGGGACAGCAATCAGCCCCAGCATTTT. Translating gives CASHQGDSNQPQHF. Using reference TRBV2 and TRBJ1-5 for the parts outside the CDR3, the full variable domain is EPEVTQTPSHQVTQMGQEVILRCVPISNHLYFYWYRQILGQKVEFLVSFYNNEISEKSEIFDDQFSVERPDGSNFTLKIRSTKLEDSAMYFCASHQGDSNQPQHFGDGTRLSIL.

The chain joins TRBV7-6 to TRBJ2-5, with D unclear. Germline CDR1 SGHVS, CDR2 FNYEAQ. CDR3 size: 13 residues. The germline V and J ends were trimmed by 1 base and 2 bases, with 5 bases remaining between them. Written as DNA, the CDR3 is TGTGCCAGCAGCTTAGGCAGACAAGAGACCCAGTACTTC. Its protein product is CASSLGRQETQYF.

The CDR3: CASSPGTGIIQETQYF. CDR3 bases: TGTGCCAGCAGTCCGGGGACAGGGATTATTCAAGAGACCCAGTACTTC. The chain recombines TRBV28 with TRBJ2-5, with 9 bases aligning to TRBD1. This CDR3 region has 16 residues. The V gene's germline CDR1 is MDHEN and CDR2 SYDVKM. The junction had 9 bases not matched to a gene; V was cut back by 5 bases and J by 2 bases.

V and J are TRBV5-1 and TRBJ2-7; 9 bases match TRBD1. Germline V gives CDR1 SGHRS, CDR2 YFSETQ. The CDR3 runs to 16 residues. V dropped 1 base and J dropped 6; count of bases not matched to a gene: 11. The DNA of the CDR3 is TGCGCCAGCAGCTTGCCGAAGACAGGGGGAAAGGGCGAGCAGTACTTC. Its translation is CASSLPKTGGKGEQYF.

The V call is TRBV5-1, the J call TRBJ2-2; the match to TRBD2 covers 7 bases. The V segment lost 5 bases and the J segment 3 bases; nucleotides outside the gene matches: 10. Per germline, CDR1 SGHRS and CDR2 YFSETQ. This CDR3 region has 16 residues. CDR3 DNA: TGCGCCAGCAGTCCGGGGAGCGGGACGGACACCGGGGAGCTGTTTTTT. This sequence encodes CASSPGSGTDTGELFF.

A single count supports this clone. This rearrangement joins TRBV18 to TRBJ2-1; possible D gene TRBD2, 6 bases. V lost 2 bases and J 3 bases, leaving 29 bases between the germline ends. Per germline, CDR1 KGHSH and CDR2 LQKENI. CDR3 length: 21 residues. As DNA, the CDR3 is TGTGCCAGCTCACCAAGGGTTGGGGATCCCGCCCCGGGAGAAGTCTACAATGAGCAGTTCTTC. The encoded protein is CASSPRVGDPAPGEVYNEQFF.

This sequence joins TRBV5-1 and TRBJ2-1; 7 bases match TRBD2. V shed 3 bases, J shed 4 bases, and the junction held 13 bases outside the gene matches. Germline CDR1 is SGHRS and CDR2 is YFSETQ. The CDR3 has 17 residues. CDR3 DNA sequence: TGCGCCAGCAGCTACCCCCTTCTAGCGGAGGGTTACAATGAGCAGTTCTTC. Its translation: CASSYPLLAEGYNEQFF. The full variable domain, with the rest looked up from reference TRBV5-1 and TRBJ2-1, is KAGVTQTPRYLIKTRGQQVTLSCSPISGHRSVSWYQQTPGQGLQFLFEYFSETQRNKGNFPGRFSGRQFSNSRSEMNVSTLELGDSALYLCASSYPLLAEGYNEQFFGPGTRLTVL.

The V gene is TRBV15, the J gene TRBJ2-7; 8 bases are shared with TRBD2. This CDR3 has 16 amino acids. Germline values: CDR1 LNHNV, CDR2 YYDKDF (reference sequence). V shed 5 bases and J 5 bases; nucleotides not matched to a gene: 14. CDR3 in DNA: TGTGCCACCAGCGTATCGCGGGGGGTAGGTTGGGACGAGCAGTACTTC. Amino acid sequence: CATSVSRGVGWDEQYF.